Listed below are T cell receptor beta chains from one sample, sequenced in a study of T-cell reconstitution after alpha-beta-depleted transplantation in children. From the PCR reads, TCRdb called clonotypes with MiXCR, one entry per CDR3 protein. The repertoire holds around 580,000 distinct CDR3 sequences, with 20% to 25% as singletons. The material was PBMCs, mostly from graft donor cells, obtained 360 days after TCRalphabeta/CD19-depleted stem cell transplant. These TCRs come from a boy under two years old who had a stem cell transplant for acute myeloid leukemia, so the T cells may come from the graft donor. CDR3s include the opening cysteine and the closing phenylalanine or tryptophan. Fields, in order: J gene, D gene, clone size, V gene, CDR3 DNA, CDR3 protein. A D gene is named only where the DNA matches it firmly. Expanded clones are given a class, and other clones once, few, many or no size at all.

>TRBJ2-3|-|many|TRBV20-1
TGCAGTGCCACGACAGCCACAGATACGCAGTATTTT
CSATTATDTQYF
>TRBJ2-3|-|few|TRBV7-2
TGTGCCAGCAGCTACACTCCGGGACAAGCTCGTGATACGCAGTATTTT
CASSYTPGQARDTQYF
>TRBJ1-6|TRBD1|few|TRBV7-2
TGTGCCAGCAGCTTCAGCCCGGGACAGGGATTTGAGTCACCCCTCCACTTT
CASSFSPGQGFESPLHF
>TRBJ2-3|-|many|TRBV7-9
TGTGCCAGCAGCTCCTCTTCAAATACGCAGTATTTT
CASSSSSNTQYF
>TRBJ1-1|TRBD1|few|TRBV18
TGTGCCAGCTCACCATTACGGACAGGGATAACTGAAGCTTTCTTT
CASSPLRTGITEAFF
>TRBJ2-3|TRBD1|many|TRBV12-3/TRBV12-4
TGTGCCAGCAGCCAGGGACAGGTTCTGACAGATACGCAGTATTTT
CASSQGQVLTDTQYF
>TRBJ1-5|TRBD1|-|TRBV3-1
TGTGCCAGCAGCCAGGGACAGGGTAAACAGCCCCAGCATTTT
CASSQGQGKQPQHF
>TRBJ2-7|TRBD1|few|TRBV27
TGTGCCAGCAGCCGGATGGGATTCGGGGGACAGGCAATCTACGAGCAGTACTTC
CASSRMGFGGQAIYEQYF
>TRBJ2-5|-|many|TRBV29-1
TGCAGCGTTGAATTAGGGGACGGCGAGACCCAGTACTTC
CSVELGDGETQYF
>TRBJ2-3|TRBD2|-|TRBV20-1
TGCAGTGTTTCCGGGACTAGTCTGCCCCTTCTCACAGATACGCAGTATTTT
CSVSGTSLPLLTDTQYF
>TRBJ1-1|-|many|TRBV29-1
TGCAGCGTTGGGGTGGGACCGAACACTGAAGCTTTCTTT
CSVGVGPNTEAFF
>TRBJ2-5|TRBD1|many|TRBV6-5
TGTGCCAGCAGTTACTTCGGGACAGGGCTTCTCCAAGAGACCCAGTACTTC
CASSYFGTGLLQETQYF
>TRBJ2-7|TRBD1|many|TRBV4-1
TGCGCCAGCAGCCACCGGACAGGGGATTCCTACGAGCAGTACTTC
CASSHRTGDSYEQYF
>TRBJ2-1|TRBD2|many|TRBV5-1
TGCGCCAGCAGCTCAAGCGGGGGCTCCTACAATGAGCAGTTCTTC
CASSSSGGSYNEQFF
>TRBJ2-7|TRBD1|many|TRBV5-1
TGCGCCAGCAGCTTGGGGGACAGGCCCTACGAGCAGTACTTC
CASSLGDRPYEQYF
>TRBJ1-1|-|many|TRBV10-3
TGTGCCATCAGTGCCCGGAGTTCGAGGGGTACTGAAGCTTTCTTT
CAISARSSRGTEAFF
>TRBJ1-1|-|many|TRBV7-2
TGTGCCAGCAGCTTAGGCAGGGTGAACACTGAAGCTTTCTTT
CASSLGRVNTEAFF
>TRBJ2-3|TRBD2|few|TRBV6-5
TGTGCCAGCAGTTACTCGAGAGCTAGCGGGGGCACAGATACGCAGTATTTT
CASSYSRASGGTDTQYF
>TRBJ2-3|-|many|TRBV20-1
TGCAGTGCTACGCGGGGGCCCCGCACAGATACGCAGTATTTT
CSATRGPRTDTQYF
>TRBJ2-1|-|-|TRBV20-1
TGCAGTGCTGCCCGTGGGGGCCACAATGAGCAGTTCTTC
CSAARGGHNEQFF
>TRBJ2-3|TRBD1|few|TRBV5-5
TGTGCCAGCAGCAGACAGGGGATCGCCGATACGCAGTATTTT
CASSRQGIADTQYF
>TRBJ2-4|-|few|TRBV7-2
TGTGCCAGCAGATCTCGGGCAGTAGCCAAAAACATTCAGTACTTC
CASRSRAVAKNIQYF
>TRBJ1-2|-|-|TRBV24-1
TGTGCCACCAGTCTCGGGGGTCGCGGCTACACCTTC
CATSLGGRGYTF
>TRBJ1-1|TRBD1|-|TRBV20-1
TGCAGTGCTTATCAGGGGGTCGTGAACACTGAAGCTTTCTTT
CSAYQGVVNTEAFF
>TRBJ2-5|-|-|TRBV12-3/TRBV12-4
TGTGCCAGCAGTTCAAGCTGGCAGCGGCGGGAGACCCAGTACTTC
CASSSSWQRRETQYF
>TRBJ2-1|TRBD2|many|TRBV29-1
TGCAGCGTCTTAGCGGGGGGCCACAATGAGCAGTTCTTC
CSVLAGGHNEQFF
>TRBJ2-1|-|many|TRBV2
TGTGCCAGCACCCCATCCCTCGGGACTCCTTACAATGAGCAGTTCTTC
CASTPSLGTPYNEQFF
>TRBJ2-3|TRBD2|few|TRBV12-3/TRBV12-4
TGTGCCAGCAGTCCCCCTGGCGGGGGAGTTAGCACAGATACGCAGTATTTT
CASSPPGGGVSTDTQYF
>TRBJ2-7|-|many|TRBV11-2
TGTGCCAGCAGCCCCGAACCCTTAGCCTACGAGCAGTACTTC
CASSPEPLAYEQYF
>TRBJ1-2|TRBD1|-|TRBV18
TGTGCCAGCTCCCTCACCTTATGGGACAGGCTGGACTATGGCTACACCTTC
CASSLTLWDRLDYGYTF
>TRBJ1-3|-|-|TRBV20-1
TGCAGTGCTAGTTCAGGCGACTCTGGAAACACCATATATTTT
CSASSGDSGNTIYF
>TRBJ2-3|-|few|TRBV7-2
TGTGCCAGCATGTCCCCGGCTAGCACAGATACGCAGTATTTT
CASMSPASTDTQYF
>TRBJ2-1|TRBD2|-|TRBV2
TGTGCCAGCAGGACGGGACTAGCGGGCAATGAGCAGTTCTTC
CASRTGLAGNEQFF
>TRBJ2-2|-|-|TRBV21-1
TGTGCCAGCAGCAAGGAACCAGGGTATAACACCGGGGAGCTGTTTTTT
CASSKEPGYNTGELFF
>TRBJ2-5|-|-|TRBV20-1
TGCAGTGCCACCTGGGTGGGGGCCCAAGAGACCCAGTACTTC
CSATWVGAQETQYF
>TRBJ2-1|TRBD2|many|TRBV29-1
TGCAGCGTTGAAGAGAGTAGCGGGGGCCTTTACAATGAGCAGTTCTTC
CSVEESSGGLYNEQFF
>TRBJ1-1|TRBD1|many|TRBV5-5
TGTGCCAGCAGCACAATACAGGGGGCGGGCACTGAAGCTTTCTTT
CASSTIQGAGTEAFF
>TRBJ1-6|TRBD1|-|TRBV6-1
TGTGCCAGCACCCGGGACAGCTCCTATAATTCACCCCTCCACTTT
CASTRDSSYNSPLHF
>TRBJ2-1|TRBD2|few|TRBV6-1
TGTGCCAGCAGGGACAGCGGGGGGCGCTACAATGAGCAGTTCTTC
CASRDSGGRYNEQFF
>TRBJ1-4|-|many|TRBV20-1
TGCAGTGCTAGGTCCTCCCAGGGTCGAGGCGAAAAACTGTTTTTT
CSARSSQGRGEKLFF